This T cell receptor (beta chain) is from a study of human T cells and chemical hapten exposure. About the research overall: Yields of TCR per sample differed, chiefly owing to small differences in pooled library volume. Findings and caveats of the study: Among expanded TCRs, significantly more large CDR3 similarity clusters formed than among controls.

The CDR3 spans 12 residues. CDR1 SGHTA and CDR2 FQGNSA come from the germline V gene. Trimming removed 7 bases at V and 4 bases at J, with 10 bases between. Unique molecular identifiers were linked by the library to individual cDNA molecules. TCRdb re-called the RACE reads through MiXCR, storing one row per CDR3 protein. Here the sample spans about 120,000 distinct CDR3 sequences, over 10% being singletons. Indicated time point: patch test 1, 2 weeks after DPC sensitization. Treatment here: therapeutic diphenylcyclopropenone sensitization with weekly scalp DPC. Investigators collected blood before applying each patch test. This clonotype was observed a handful of times. The antigen is unknown.

V is TRBV7-2 and J is TRBJ2-5, with D perhaps matching TRBD1 (5 bases). This clonotype originated in a woman aged 45-65 years with alopecia areata. Some clones in this sample may be carry-over from other donors' samples. The starting material was whole blood, obtained in connection with sensitization to the hapten diphenylcyclopropenone (DPC). CDR3 region: CASTRQLETQYF. In nucleotides, the CDR3 is TGTGCCAGCACCCGACAGTTAGAGACCCAGTACTTC.